The source of this T cell receptor beta chain is a study of technical replicates of blood from a few donors. Germline CDR1 and CDR2: SGHTS and YDEGEE. The CDR3 contains 16 residues. V shed 2 bases, J shed 5 bases, and the junction held 7 bases outside the gene matches. Method: immunoSEQ multiplex PCR; TCRdb's copy keeps in-frame clones and lacks some. The sample lists about 59,000 clones; 97% were seen once. This chain uses TRBV5-8 with TRBJ1-5; 10 bases are a match to TRBD1. This sequence originates from a human donor in good health. The sample taken for sequencing was T cells isolated from PBMCs. DNA of the CDR3: TGTGCCAGCAGCTTAACTGGACAGGGGGATCATCAGCCCCAGCATTTT. This translates into CASSLTGQGDHQPQHF. The full variable domain, its missing parts supplied by reference TRBV5-8 and TRBJ1-5, is EAGVTQSPTHLIKTRGQQATLRCSPISGHTSVYWYQQALGLGLQFLLWYDEGEERNRGNFPPRFSGRQFPNYSSELNVNALELEDSALYLCASSLTGQGDHQPQHFGDGTRLSIL.